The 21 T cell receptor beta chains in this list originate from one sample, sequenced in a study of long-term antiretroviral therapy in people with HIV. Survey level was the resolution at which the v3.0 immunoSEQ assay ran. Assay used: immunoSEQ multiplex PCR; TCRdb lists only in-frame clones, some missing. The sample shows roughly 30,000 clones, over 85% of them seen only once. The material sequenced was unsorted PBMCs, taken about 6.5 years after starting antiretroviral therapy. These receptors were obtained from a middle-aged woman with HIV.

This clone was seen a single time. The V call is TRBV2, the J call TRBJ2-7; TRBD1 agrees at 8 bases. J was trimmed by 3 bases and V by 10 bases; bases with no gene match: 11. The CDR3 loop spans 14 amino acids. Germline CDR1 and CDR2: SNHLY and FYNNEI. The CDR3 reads CATSRQGANYEQYF. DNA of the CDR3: TGTGCCACCTCGAGGCAGGGGGCGAACTACGAGCAGTACTTC.

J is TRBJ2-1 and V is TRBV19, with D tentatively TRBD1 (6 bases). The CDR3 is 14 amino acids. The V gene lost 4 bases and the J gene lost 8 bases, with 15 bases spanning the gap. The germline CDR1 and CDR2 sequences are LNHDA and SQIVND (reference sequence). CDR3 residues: CASSRGPPADEQFF. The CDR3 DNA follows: TGTGCCAGTAGTAGGGGGCCCCCGGCCGATGAGCAGTTCTTC.

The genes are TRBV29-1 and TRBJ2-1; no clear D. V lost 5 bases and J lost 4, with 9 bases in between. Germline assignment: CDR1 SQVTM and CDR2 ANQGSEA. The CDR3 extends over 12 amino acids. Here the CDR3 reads CSVIPVYNEQFF. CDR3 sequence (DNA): TGCAGCGTTATCCCAGTTTACAATGAGCAGTTCTTC.

CDR3 region: CASSAGVSYNEQFF. CDR3 nucleotides: TGTGCCAGCTCCGCCGGGGTTTCCTACAATGAGCAGTTCTTC. The chain links TRBV11-3 to TRBJ2-1; D is possibly TRBD2 (5 bases). The germline V gene has CDR1 SGHNT and CDR2 YENEEA. The CDR3 totals 14 residues. V lost 8 bases and J 1 base, leaving 12 bases between the germline ends.

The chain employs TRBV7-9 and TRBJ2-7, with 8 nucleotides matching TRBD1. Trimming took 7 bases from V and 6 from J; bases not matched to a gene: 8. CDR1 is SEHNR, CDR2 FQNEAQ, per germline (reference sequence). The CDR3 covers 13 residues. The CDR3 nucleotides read TGTGCCAGCATCAGATCAACAGGGGGCGAGCAGTACTTC. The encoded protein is CASIRSTGGEQYF.

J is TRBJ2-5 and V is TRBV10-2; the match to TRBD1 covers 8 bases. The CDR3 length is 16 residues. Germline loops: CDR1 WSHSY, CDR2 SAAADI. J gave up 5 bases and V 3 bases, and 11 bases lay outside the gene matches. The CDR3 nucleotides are TGCGCCAGCAGTGATTTGATGGCAGGGGGCCGGGAGACCCAGTACTTC. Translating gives CASSDLMAGGRETQYF.

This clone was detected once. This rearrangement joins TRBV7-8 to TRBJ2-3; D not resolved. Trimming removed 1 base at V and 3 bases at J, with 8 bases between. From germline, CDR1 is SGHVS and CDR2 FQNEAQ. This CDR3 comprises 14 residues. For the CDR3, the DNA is TGTGCCAGCAGCTTAGGACTGGAGACAGATACGCAGTATTTT. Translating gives CASSLGLETDTQYF.

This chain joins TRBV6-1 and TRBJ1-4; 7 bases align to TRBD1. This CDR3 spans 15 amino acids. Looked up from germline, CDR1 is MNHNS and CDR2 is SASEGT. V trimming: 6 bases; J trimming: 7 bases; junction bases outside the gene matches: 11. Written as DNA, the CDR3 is TGTGCCAGCAGCCAAACGTGGGACAGACTTGAAAAACTGTTTTTT. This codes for CASSQTWDRLEKLFF.

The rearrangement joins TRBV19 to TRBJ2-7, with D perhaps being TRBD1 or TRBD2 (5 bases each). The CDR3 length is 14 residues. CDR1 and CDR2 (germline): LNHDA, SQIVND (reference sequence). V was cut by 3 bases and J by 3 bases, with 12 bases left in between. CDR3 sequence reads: CASSISVGDYEQYF. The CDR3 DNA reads TGTGCCAGTAGTATTAGCGTGGGGGACTACGAGCAGTACTTC.

The CDR3 coding sequence is TGTGCCAGCAGTCCAAGGACTTCCCGACGCGGCTACACCTTC. It codes for CASSPRTSRRGYTF. The rearrangement uses TRBV6-1 and TRBJ1-2; D gene unclear. The CDR3 has 14 residues. The germline V and J ends were trimmed by 5 bases and 8 bases, with 18 bases remaining between them. Germline lookup yields CDR1 MNHNS and CDR2 SASEGT.

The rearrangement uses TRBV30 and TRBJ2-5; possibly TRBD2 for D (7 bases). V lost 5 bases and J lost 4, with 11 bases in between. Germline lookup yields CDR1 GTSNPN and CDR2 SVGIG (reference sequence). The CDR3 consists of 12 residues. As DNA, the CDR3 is TGTGCCTGGTGGGGGGGCGGAGAGACCCAGTACTTC. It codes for CAWWGGGETQYF.

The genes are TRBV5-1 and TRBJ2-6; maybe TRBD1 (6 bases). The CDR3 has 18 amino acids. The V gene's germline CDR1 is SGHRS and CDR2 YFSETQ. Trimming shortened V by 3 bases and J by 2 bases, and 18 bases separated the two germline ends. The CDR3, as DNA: TGCGCCAGCAGCTCCACTCCGGGGCAGGGGACTGGGGCCAACGTCCTGACTTTC. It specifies CASSSTPGQGTGANVLTF.

The CDR3 coding sequence is TGTGCCAGCTCACATAGAGCCAGCACAGATACGCAGTATTTT. Residues: CASSHRASTDTQYF. The V gene is TRBV18, the J gene TRBJ2-3, with D uncertain. Germline V lookup: CDR1 KGHSH, CDR2 LQKENI. The CDR3 has 14 residues. V lost 4 bases to trimming and J lost 0 bases, with 8 bases between them. The complete variable domain, with remaining parts taken from reference TRBV18 and TRBJ2-3, reads NAGVMQNPRHLVRRRGQEARLRCSPMKGHSHVYWYRQLPEEGLKFMVYLQKENIIDESGMPKERFSAEFPKEGPSILRIQQVVRGDSAAYFCASSHRASTDTQYFGPGTRLTVL.

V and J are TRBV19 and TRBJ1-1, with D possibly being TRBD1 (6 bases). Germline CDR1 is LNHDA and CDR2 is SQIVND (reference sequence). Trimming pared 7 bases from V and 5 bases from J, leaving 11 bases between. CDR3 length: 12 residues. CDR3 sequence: CASNEGGTEAFF. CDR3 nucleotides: TGTGCCAGTAACGAGGGGGGGACTGAAGCTTTCTTT.

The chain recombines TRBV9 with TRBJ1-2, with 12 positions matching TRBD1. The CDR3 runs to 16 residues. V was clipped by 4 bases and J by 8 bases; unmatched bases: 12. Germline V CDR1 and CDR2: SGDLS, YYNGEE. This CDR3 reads CASSTHRDRGLGGYTF. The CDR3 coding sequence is TGTGCCAGCAGCACCCACCGGGACAGGGGGCTCGGCGGCTACACCTTC.

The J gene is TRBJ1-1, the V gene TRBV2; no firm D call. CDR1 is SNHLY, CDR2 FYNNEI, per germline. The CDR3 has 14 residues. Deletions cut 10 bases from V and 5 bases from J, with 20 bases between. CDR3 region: CATQASFGKTEAFF. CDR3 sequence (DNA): TGTGCCACCCAAGCAAGCTTTGGGAAAACTGAAGCTTTCTTT.

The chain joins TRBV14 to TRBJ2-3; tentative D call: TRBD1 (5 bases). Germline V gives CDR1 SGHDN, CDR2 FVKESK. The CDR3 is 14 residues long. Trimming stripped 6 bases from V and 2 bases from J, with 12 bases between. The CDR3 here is CASSRQRFTDTQYF. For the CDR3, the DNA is TGTGCCAGCAGTCGACAGAGGTTCACAGATACGCAGTATTTT.

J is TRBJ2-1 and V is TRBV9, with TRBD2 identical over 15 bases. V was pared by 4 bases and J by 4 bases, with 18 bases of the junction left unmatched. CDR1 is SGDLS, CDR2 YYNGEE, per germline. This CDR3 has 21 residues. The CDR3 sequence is CASSYKNKGLAGGPTYNEQFF. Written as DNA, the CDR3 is TGTGCCAGCAGCTACAAGAATAAGGGACTAGCGGGGGGCCCCACTTACAATGAGCAGTTCTTC. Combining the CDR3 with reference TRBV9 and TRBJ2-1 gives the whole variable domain DSGVTQTPKHLITATGQRVTLRCSPRSGDLSVYWYQQSLDQGLQFLIQYYNGEERAKGNILERFSAQQFPDLHSELNLSSLELGDSALYFCASSYKNKGLAGGPTYNEQFFGPGTRLTVL.

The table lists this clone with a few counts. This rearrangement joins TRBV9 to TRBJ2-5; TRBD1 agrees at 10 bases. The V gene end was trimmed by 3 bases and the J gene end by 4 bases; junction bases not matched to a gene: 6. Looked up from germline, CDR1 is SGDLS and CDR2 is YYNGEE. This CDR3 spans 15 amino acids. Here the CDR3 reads CASSAGTGVGETQYF. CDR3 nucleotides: TGTGCCAGCAGCGCTGGGACAGGGGTCGGAGAGACCCAGTACTTC.

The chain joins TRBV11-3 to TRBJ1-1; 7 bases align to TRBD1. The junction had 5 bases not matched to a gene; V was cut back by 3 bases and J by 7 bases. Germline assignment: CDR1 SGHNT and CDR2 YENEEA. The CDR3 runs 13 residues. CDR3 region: CASSFGQDREAFF. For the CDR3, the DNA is TGTGCCAGCAGCTTTGGACAGGACCGTGAAGCTTTCTTT.

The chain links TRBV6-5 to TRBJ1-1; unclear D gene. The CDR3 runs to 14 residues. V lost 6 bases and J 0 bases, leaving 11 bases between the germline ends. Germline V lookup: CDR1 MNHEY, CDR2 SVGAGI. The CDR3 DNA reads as TGTGCCAGCAGACCCGACGGCATGAACACTGAAGCTTTCTTT. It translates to CASRPDGMNTEAFF.